This T cell receptor (beta chain) was profiled in a study of a mutant IDH1 vaccine in newly diagnosed glioma. Clones were read by immunoSEQ multiplex PCR, and TCRdb kept only the in-frame ones, dropping some. The table lists tens of thousands of clones, around four fifths of them singletons. Concerning this clone: Its target is not known.

Time point denoted: week 35, safety follow-up. It was 300 ug of mutant IDH1 20-mer peptide that made up each vaccine dose, given with topical imiquimod. This TCR derives from a young woman with glioma. The sample here was PBMCs, taken from a glioma patient whose treatment included an IDH1 peptide vaccine.

The CDR3 DNA sequence: TGTGCCAGCAGCACATGGACCGATCTAGCCAAAAACATTCAGTACTTC. Translated, it gives CASSTWTDLAKNIQYF. The chain recombines TRBV7-9 with TRBJ2-4; D unclear. Germline V gene lookup returns CDR1 SEHNR and CDR2 FQNEAQ (reference sequence). The V end lost 5 bases, the J end lost 0 bases, and 14 bases lay between the germline ends. The CDR3 sequence is 16 residues long.